Given below is one T cell receptor (beta chain) in context. Its antigen is unidentified. This entry belongs to a study of blood T cells in healthy people across ages. Looking at the study overall: Per every two T cells, about one barcoded beta molecule was captured by template switching. Study outcomes and limitations: Per million T cells, TCR beta diversity dropped roughly linearly as age increased.

Each sample used at least 6 million PBMCs. A sample-barcoded 5' primer and a J-beta primer mix were used in a second PCR of about 7 to 12 cycles. TCRdb itself ran the 5' RACE reads through MiXCR, one entry per CDR3 protein. The data hold about 680,000 distinct CDR3 sequences, with 45% to 50% observed a single time. The specimen sequenced was blood. The TCR was taken from a woman aged 60-75 years in good health.

The CDR3 loop reads CASSYERYSYNSPLHF. For the CDR3, the DNA is TGTGCCAGCAGTTACGAGCGGTACTCCTATAATTCACCCCTCCACTTT. The J gene is TRBJ1-6, the V gene TRBV6-5; unclear D gene. The CDR3 consists of 16 residues. CDR1 MNHEY and CDR2 SVGAGI come from the germline V gene. V lost 2 bases and J 0 bases, leaving 8 bases between the germline ends.